Included here is one T cell receptor beta chain sequence, with context. Its specific antigen is unknown. There are no base qualities to consult, and no much larger clone falls within one base. The data originate from a study of T cells after yellow fever vaccination (dated by TCRdb to the late 2010s). In terms of the full investigation: The SMART-Seq v4 Ultra Low Input RNA kit was used to prepare libraries from fractions with low cell numbers. Bulk PBMC replicates and cell subsets were isolated from blood drawn at multiple timepoints before and after both primary and secondary immunization. Two healthy male donors, one aged 18 to 30 and one aged 30 to 39 years, were included in the cohort. To follow T-cell clones before and after both primary and booster YFV17D yellow fever vaccination, bulk TCR alpha and beta repertoires underwent longitudinal sequencing. The study at large found these results: The secondary T-cell response was weaker than the primary response but faster, peaking on day 5 instead of day 15. A small fraction of clonotypes showed up in both the CD4 and CD8 compartments, probably as a result of convergent recombination. After the booster, most of the clones that had expanded following primary vaccination were detected again (96% of CD4 and around 87% of CD8), which suggests that memory was broadly maintained. Because only two donors were included in the study, the extent to which the findings can be generalized is limited. Because abundant contaminating clonotypes from the bulk population could be contained in FACS-sorted repertoires, computational filtering was required.

TCR cDNA was synthesized by 5'RACE template switching, which introduced a universal primer site and unique molecular identifiers. Priming for cDNA synthesis came from both the TCR alpha and TCR beta constant segments. Library amplification involved two PCR steps, and the second step added sample barcodes and sequencing adapters. Sequencing of libraries was performed on Illumina HiSeq 2500 (2x100 bp) or NovaSeq (2x150 bp). The paper's data handling went like this. MIGEC was used to demultiplex reads and collapse the reads into UMI consensus sequences, and MiXCR was used for V(D)J alignment. Vaccine-responding clonotypes were defined with edgeR using replicate PBMC samples, requiring FDR below 0.01 and a log2 fold change above 5 up to day 15. Bulk clonotypes were assigned CD4 or CD8 identity according to which sequenced CD4 or CD8 repertoire held them at higher abundance. Through fastp at Q25 and MiXCR, TCRdb rebuilt clones from the public reads, retaining in-frame beta chains. Entries are consolidated by CDR3 protein sequence, retaining the most common genes and DNA. For this entry, the V and J calls and clone size follow TCRdb and not the study's own pipeline. This sample is represented by roughly 520,000 distinct CDR3 sequences; 20% to 25% of them were singletons. Approximately 16% of the sample goes to the ten largest clones.

The label giving this sample's treatment or condition can be read as: live attenuated yellow fever vaccine strain. At every blood-draw timepoint, two biological replicates of bulk PBMCs were collected. A standard Ficoll-Paque protocol was used to isolate PBMCs from peripheral blood. RNA was extracted with TriZol from bulk PBMCs, CD4 and CD8 fractions, and dextramer-positive and dextramer-negative fractions. Taken from the germline V gene, the CDR1 and CDR2 loops are MNHEY and SVGAGI. The junction shows trimming of 2 bases on V and 10 bases on J, plus 13 bases between the germline ends. The CDR3 contains 13 residues, cysteine and phenylalanine counted. Of the read, only the CDR3 DNA is kept; its 39 bases are in frame from base 1.

The origin of this receptor is a young man who received the YFV17D yellow fever vaccine. The rearranged segments are TRBV6-5 and TRBJ2-3, with the D gene uncertain. Specimen: PBMCs, collected approximately 22 days after the first yellow fever vaccination. In nucleotides, the sequence is TGTGCCAGCAGTTACCGGCAACAGTGGGCGCAGTATTTT. This is translated as CASSYRQQWAQYF.